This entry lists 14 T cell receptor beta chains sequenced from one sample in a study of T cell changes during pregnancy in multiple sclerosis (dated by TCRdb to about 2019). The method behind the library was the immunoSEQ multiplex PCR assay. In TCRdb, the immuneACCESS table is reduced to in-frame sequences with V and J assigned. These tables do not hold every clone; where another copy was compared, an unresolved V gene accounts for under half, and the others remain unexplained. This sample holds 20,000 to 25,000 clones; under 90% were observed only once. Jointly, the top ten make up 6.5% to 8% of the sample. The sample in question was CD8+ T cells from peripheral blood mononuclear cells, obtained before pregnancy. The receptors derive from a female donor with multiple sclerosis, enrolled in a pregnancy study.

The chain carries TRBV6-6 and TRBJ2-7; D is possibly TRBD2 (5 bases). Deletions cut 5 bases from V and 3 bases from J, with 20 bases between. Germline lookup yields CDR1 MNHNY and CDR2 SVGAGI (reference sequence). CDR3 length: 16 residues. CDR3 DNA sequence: TGTGCCAGCAGTACCCTTACCCCTCATAGCGTCTACGAGCAGTACTTC. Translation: CASSTLTPHSVYEQYF.

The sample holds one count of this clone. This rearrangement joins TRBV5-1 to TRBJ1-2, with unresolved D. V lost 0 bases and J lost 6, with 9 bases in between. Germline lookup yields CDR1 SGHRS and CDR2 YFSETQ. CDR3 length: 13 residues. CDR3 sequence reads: CASSLAVGDGYTF. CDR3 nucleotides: TGCGCCAGCAGCTTGGCCGTCGGGGATGGCTACACCTTC.

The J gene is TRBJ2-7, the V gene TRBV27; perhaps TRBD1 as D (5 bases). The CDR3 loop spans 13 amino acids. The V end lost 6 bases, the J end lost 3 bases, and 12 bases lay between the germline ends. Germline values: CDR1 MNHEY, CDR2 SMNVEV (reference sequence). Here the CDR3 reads CASSLGQIYEQYF. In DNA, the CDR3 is TGTGCCAGCAGCTTAGGACAAATCTACGAGCAGTACTTC.

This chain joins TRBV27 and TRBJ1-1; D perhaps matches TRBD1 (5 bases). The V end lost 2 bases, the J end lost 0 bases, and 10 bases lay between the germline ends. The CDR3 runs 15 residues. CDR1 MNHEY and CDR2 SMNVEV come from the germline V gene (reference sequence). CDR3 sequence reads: CASSLDRHMNTEAFF. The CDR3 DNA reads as TGTGCCAGCAGTTTAGACAGACACATGAACACTGAAGCTTTCTTT.

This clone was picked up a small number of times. The CDR3 DNA reads TGTGCCAGCAGCTTGTACACTAGGACAGGCTACGAGCAGTACTTC. This sequence encodes CASSLYTRTGYEQYF. The chain recombines TRBV5-4 with TRBJ2-7; TRBD1 matches 7 bases. CDR3 length: 15 residues. V lost 1 base and J lost 3; bases outside the gene matches: 7. Germline V gives CDR1 SGHNT, CDR2 YYREEE (reference sequence).

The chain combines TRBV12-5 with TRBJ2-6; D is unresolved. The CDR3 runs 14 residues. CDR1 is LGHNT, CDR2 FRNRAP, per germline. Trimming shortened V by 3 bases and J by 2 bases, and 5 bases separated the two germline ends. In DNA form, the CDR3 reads TGTGCTAGTGGTTTCTCTACTGGGGCCAACGTCCTGACTTTC. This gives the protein CASGFSTGANVLTF. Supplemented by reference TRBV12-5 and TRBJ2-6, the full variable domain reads DARVTQTPRHKVTEMGQEVTMRCQPILGHNTVFWYRQTMMQGLELLAYFRNRAPLDDSGMPKDRFSAEMPDATLATLKIQPSEPRDSAVYFCASGFSTGANVLTFGAGSRLTVL.

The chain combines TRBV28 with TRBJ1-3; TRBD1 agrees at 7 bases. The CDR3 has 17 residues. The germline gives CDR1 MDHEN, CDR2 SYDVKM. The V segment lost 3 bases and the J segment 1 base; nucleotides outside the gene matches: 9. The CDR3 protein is CASSFRGTVRSGNTIYF. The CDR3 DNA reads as TGTGCCAGCAGTTTCAGGGGGACGGTTAGATCTGGAAACACCATATATTTT.

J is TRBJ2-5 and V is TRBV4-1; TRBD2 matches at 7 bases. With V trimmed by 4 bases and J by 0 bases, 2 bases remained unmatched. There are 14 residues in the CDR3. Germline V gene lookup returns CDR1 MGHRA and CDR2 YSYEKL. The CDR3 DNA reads TGCGCCAGCAGCCGAGCGGGGTACCAAGAGACCCAGTACTTC. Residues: CASSRAGYQETQYF.

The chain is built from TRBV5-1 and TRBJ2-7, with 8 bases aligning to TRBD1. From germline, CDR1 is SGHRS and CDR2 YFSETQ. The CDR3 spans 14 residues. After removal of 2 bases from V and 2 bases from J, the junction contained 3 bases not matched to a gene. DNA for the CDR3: TGCGCCAGCAGCTTCGACAGGGGTACCTACGAGCAGTACTTC. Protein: CASSFDRGTYEQYF.

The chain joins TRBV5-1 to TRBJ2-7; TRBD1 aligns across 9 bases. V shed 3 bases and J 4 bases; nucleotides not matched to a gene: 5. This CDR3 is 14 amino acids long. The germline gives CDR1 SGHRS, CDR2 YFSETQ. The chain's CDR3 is CASSWDRVEYEQYF. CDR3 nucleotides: TGCGCCAGCAGCTGGGACAGGGTAGAATACGAGCAGTACTTC.

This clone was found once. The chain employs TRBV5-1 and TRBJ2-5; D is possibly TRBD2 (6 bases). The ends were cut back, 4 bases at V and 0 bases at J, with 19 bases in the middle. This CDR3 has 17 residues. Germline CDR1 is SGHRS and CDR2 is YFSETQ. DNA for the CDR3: TGCGCCAGCAGCGCTTCTGGCGGGAAAACGTACCAAGAGACCCAGTACTTC. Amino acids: CASSASGGKTYQETQYF.

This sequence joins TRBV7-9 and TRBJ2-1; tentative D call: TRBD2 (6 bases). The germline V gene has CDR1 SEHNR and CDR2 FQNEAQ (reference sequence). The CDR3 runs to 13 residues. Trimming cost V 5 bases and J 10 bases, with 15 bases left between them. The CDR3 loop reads CASSPRRAGEQFF. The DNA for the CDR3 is TGTGCCAGCAGCCCTCGGAGGGCTGGGGAGCAGTTCTTC.

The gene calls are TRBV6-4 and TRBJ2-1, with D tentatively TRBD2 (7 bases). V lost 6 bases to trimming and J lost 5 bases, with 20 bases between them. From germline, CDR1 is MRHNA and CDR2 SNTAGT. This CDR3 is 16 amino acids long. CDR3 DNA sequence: TGTGCCAGCAGCGTCACCGGGGGCGGGGGTGACAATGAGCAGTTCTTC. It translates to CASSVTGGGGDNEQFF.

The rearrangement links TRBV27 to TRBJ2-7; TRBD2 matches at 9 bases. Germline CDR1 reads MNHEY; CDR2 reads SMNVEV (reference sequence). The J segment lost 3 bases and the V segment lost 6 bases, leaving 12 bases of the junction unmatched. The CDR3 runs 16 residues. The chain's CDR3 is CASSDAGTSFYYEQYF. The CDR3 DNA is TGTGCCAGCAGCGATGCCGGGACTAGCTTTTACTACGAGCAGTACTTC.